The 17 T cell receptor beta chains listed next were all sequenced from one sample in a study of OX40 agonist ivuxolimab in advanced cancers. Repertoires were generated with immunoSEQ multiplex PCR, while TCRdb's copy carries only in-frame clones and drops some. The sample contains some 90,000 clones, roughly 91% of which appear only once. Sequencing used CD4+ or CD8+ T cells sorted from blood, obtained in a trial of the OX40 agonist ivuxolimab. These receptors were collected from an adult with an advanced solid tumor such as melanoma, head and neck, liver or kidney cancer.

CDR3 DNA sequence: TGTGCCAGCAGCCGCGACAGGACTAACACTGAAGCTTTCTTT. Its protein product is CASSRDRTNTEAFF. The chain joins TRBV7-3 to TRBJ1-1, with TRBD1 as a possible D gene (6 bases). Germline CDR1 and CDR2: SGHTA and FQGTGA. The V gene lost 5 bases and the J gene lost 2 bases, with 12 bases spanning the gap. The CDR3 sequence is 14 residues long.

The CDR3 nucleotides read TGTGCCAGCAGCTTAGCAGGAGTTACCTACGAGCAGTACTTC. Its translation: CASSLAGVTYEQYF. The V gene is TRBV11-2, the J gene TRBJ2-7; D is uncertain. The CDR3 has 14 residues. CDR1 SGHAT and CDR2 FQNNGV come from the germline V gene. V lost 1 base and J 2 bases, leaving 9 bases between the germline ends. Full variable domain (remainder filled in from reference TRBV11-2 and TRBJ2-7): EAGVAQSPRYKIIEKRQSVAFWCNPISGHATLYWYQQILGQGPKLLIQFQNNGVVDDSQLPKDRFSAERLKGVDSTLKIQPAKLEDSAVYLCASSLAGVTYEQYFGPGTRLTVT.

The chain uses TRBV10-3 and TRBJ2-3, with 10 bases lining up with TRBD1. Looked up from germline, CDR1 is ENHRY and CDR2 is SYGVKD. V lost 6 bases and J lost 3; bases outside the gene matches: 6. This CDR3 has 15 amino acids. The CDR3 DNA reads as TGTGCCATCAGCCGGACAGGGGGATTTACAGATACGCAGTATTTT. This translates into CAISRTGGFTDTQYF.

V gene TRBV7-9 combines with J gene TRBJ1-2, with D possibly TRBD1 on 6 matching bases. Germline CDR1 is SEHNR and CDR2 is FQNEAQ (reference sequence). The CDR3 runs 15 residues. Between the trimmed V and J ends, which lost 1 base and 2 bases, there was a span of 11 bases. This CDR3 is CASSLDGGTNYGYTF. The CDR3, as DNA: TGTGCCAGCAGCTTAGACGGCGGGACAAACTATGGCTACACCTTC.

The chain links TRBV11-3 to TRBJ2-1, with D possibly TRBD2 on 5 matching bases. The CDR3 runs 14 residues. CDR1 is SGHNT, CDR2 YENEEA, per germline. V shed 4 bases and J shed 10 bases, with 17 bases lying between them. CDR3 residues: CASSSFLEGPEQFF. CDR3 DNA: TGTGCCAGCAGCTCATTCCTTGAGGGCCCGGAGCAGTTCTTC. The full variable domain, completed using reference TRBV11-3 and TRBJ2-1, is EAGVVQSPRYKIIEKKQPVAFWCNPISGHNTLYWYLQNLGQGPELLIRYENEEAVDDSQLPKDRFSAERLKGVDSTLKIQPAELGDSAVYLCASSSFLEGPEQFFGPGTRLTVL.

The chain combines TRBV4-2 with TRBJ1-2, with D tentatively TRBD1 (5 bases). V lost 0 bases, J lost 3 bases, and 17 bases lay in between. Per the germline V gene, CDR1 is LGHNA and CDR2 is YNFKEQ. The CDR3 sequence is 17 residues long. This chain's CDR3 is CASSQEVIPGIDYGYTF. The CDR3 DNA reads TGTGCCAGCAGCCAAGAGGTGATACCAGGGATCGACTATGGCTACACCTTC.

This sequence joins TRBV6-6 and TRBJ1-2, with 8 bases lining up with TRBD1. The CDR3 is 11 residues long. Per germline, CDR1 MNHNY and CDR2 SVGAGI (reference sequence). Trimming removed 8 bases from V and 7 bases from J; junction bases left unmatched: 3. For the CDR3, the DNA is TGTGCCAGCCAGGGGGCGGTTGGCTACACCTTC. It specifies CASQGAVGYTF.

The chain employs TRBV12-5 and TRBJ1-5, with TRBD1 matching over 8 bases. The CDR3 is 16 residues long. J lost 4 bases, V lost 1 base, and 6 bases had no gene match. Per the germline V gene, CDR1 is LGHNT and CDR2 is FRNRAP. As DNA, the CDR3 is TGTGCTAGTGGTTTGGGCCGGGACAGGAATAATCAGCCCCAGCATTTT. Translation: CASGLGRDRNNQPQHF.

This clone has only one observation. J is TRBJ1-1 and V is TRBV29-1, with a possible D match to TRBD1 (5 bases). Trimming shortened V by 5 bases and J by 1 base, and 11 bases separated the two germline ends. This CDR3 has 13 residues. Germline-derived CDR1 and CDR2 are SQVTM and ANQGSEA. CDR3 protein: CSVTRQTNTEAFF. CDR3 nucleotide sequence: TGCAGCGTTACCCGACAGACGAACACTGAAGCTTTCTTT.

The chain couples TRBV16 to TRBJ2-7; 11 bases map to TRBD1. Germline V lookup: CDR1 KGHSY, CDR2 FQNENV. V shed 1 base and J 12 bases; nucleotides not matched to a gene: 11. The CDR3 is 15 amino acids. The CDR3 region is CASSQWGQGETERYF. CDR3 in DNA: TGTGCCAGCAGCCAATGGGGACAGGGGGAGACTGAGAGGTACTTC.

The rearrangement uses TRBV4-1 and TRBJ1-5, with D unclear. V gave up 1 base and J gave up 1 base, with 11 bases separating them. The germline CDR1 and CDR2 sequences are MGHRA and YSYEKL. The CDR3 sequence is 16 residues long. As DNA, the CDR3 is TGCGCCAGCAGCCAAGTTCTTGTGCAAAGCAATCAGCCCCAGCATTTT. It codes for CASSQVLVQSNQPQHF.

This clone was detected only a few times. The V gene is TRBV29-1, the J gene TRBJ1-1; D is possibly TRBD1 (6 bases). This CDR3 contains 11 residues. Deletions cut 4 bases from V and 4 bases from J, with 7 bases between. In germline, CDR1 is SQVTM, CDR2 ANQGSEA. The CDR3 coding sequence is TGCAGCGTTGCGGACAGCACTGAAGCTTTCTTT. It specifies CSVADSTEAFF.

V gene TRBV19 combines with J gene TRBJ1-6; D gene unclear. The germline V gene has CDR1 LNHDA and CDR2 SQIVND (reference sequence). The CDR3 is made up of 15 amino acids. Trimming stripped 0 bases from V and 7 bases from J, with 10 bases between. The CDR3 loop reads CASSIEGTKNSPLHF. CDR3 coding DNA: TGTGCCAGTAGTATAGAAGGTACGAAGAATTCACCCCTCCACTTT.

The chain joins TRBV5-6 to TRBJ2-7, with no clear D. This CDR3 comprises 15 residues. Germline CDR1 is SGHDT and CDR2 is YYEEEE. V was pared by 3 bases and J by 0 bases, with 13 bases between. This chain's CDR3 is CASSSSRRSSYEQYF. CDR3 DNA sequence: TGTGCCAGCAGCTCCTCTCGCAGGAGCTCCTACGAGCAGTACTTC.

A few counts support this clone. The CDR3 protein is CASSYLQDQPQHF. CDR3 coding DNA: TGTGCCAGCAGTTACCTACAAGATCAGCCCCAGCATTTT. The J gene is TRBJ1-5, the V gene TRBV6-5; D is ambiguous. Germline V gene lookup returns CDR1 MNHEY and CDR2 SVGAGI. CDR3 size: 13 residues. Trimming cost V 2 bases and J 5 bases, with 7 bases left between them.

J is TRBJ1-2 and V is TRBV28; no definite D call. The length of the CDR3 is 12 residues. Trimming cost V 6 bases and J 7 bases, with 12 bases left between them. Germline V lookup: CDR1 MDHEN, CDR2 SYDVKM. DNA of the CDR3: TGTGCCAGCAGCCCAGGCATAAGTGGCTACACCTTC. Translated: CASSPGISGYTF.

V and J are TRBV10-1 and TRBJ2-1, with D perhaps given as TRBD1 or TRBD2 (6 bases each). The length of the CDR3 is 16 residues. The V end lost 3 bases, the J end lost 6 bases, and 18 bases lay between the germline ends. Per the germline V gene, CDR1 is WNHNN and CDR2 is SYGVQD (reference sequence). The CDR3 DNA follows: TGCGCCAGCAGTGACCTGGCGGGACGGGGGCCCAATGAGCAGTTCTTC. Its protein product is CASSDLAGRGPNEQFF.